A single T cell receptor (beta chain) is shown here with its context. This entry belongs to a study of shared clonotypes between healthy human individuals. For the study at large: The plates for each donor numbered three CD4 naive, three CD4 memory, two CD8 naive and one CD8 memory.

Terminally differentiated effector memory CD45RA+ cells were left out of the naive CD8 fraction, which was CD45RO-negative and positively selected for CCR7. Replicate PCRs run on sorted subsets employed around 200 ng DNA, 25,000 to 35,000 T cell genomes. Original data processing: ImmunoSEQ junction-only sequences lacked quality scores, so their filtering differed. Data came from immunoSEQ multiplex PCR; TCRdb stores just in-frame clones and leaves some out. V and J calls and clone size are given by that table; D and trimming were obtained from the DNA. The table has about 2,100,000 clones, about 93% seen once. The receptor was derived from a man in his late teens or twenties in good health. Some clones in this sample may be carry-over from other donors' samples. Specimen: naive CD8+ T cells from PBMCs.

CDR3 loop: CASRHGTSGAETQYF. The CDR3 bases are TGTGCCAGCAGACACGGAACTAGCGGGGCAGAGACCCAGTACTTC. The chain combines TRBV5-6 with TRBJ2-5; 10 positions match TRBD2. Germline V gene lookup returns CDR1 SGHDT and CDR2 YYEEEE. The CDR3 totals 15 residues. The trim removed 5 bases at V and 4 bases at J, leaving 8 bases unmatched.